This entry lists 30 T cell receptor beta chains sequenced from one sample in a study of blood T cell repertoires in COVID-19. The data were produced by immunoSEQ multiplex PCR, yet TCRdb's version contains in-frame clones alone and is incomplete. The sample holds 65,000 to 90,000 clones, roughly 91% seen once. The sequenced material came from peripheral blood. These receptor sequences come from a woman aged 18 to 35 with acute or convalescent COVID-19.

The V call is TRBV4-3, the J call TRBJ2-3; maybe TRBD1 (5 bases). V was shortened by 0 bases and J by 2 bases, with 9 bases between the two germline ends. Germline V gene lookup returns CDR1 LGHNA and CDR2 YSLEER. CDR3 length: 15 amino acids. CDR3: CASSQDRQYTDTQYF. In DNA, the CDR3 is TGCGCCAGCAGCCAAGATAGACAGTACACAGATACGCAGTATTTT.

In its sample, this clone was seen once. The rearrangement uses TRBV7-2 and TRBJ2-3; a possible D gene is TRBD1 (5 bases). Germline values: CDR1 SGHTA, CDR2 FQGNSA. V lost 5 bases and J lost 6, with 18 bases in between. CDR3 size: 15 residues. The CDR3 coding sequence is TGTGCCAGCAGCCCCCGTCAAGGGGCCTCCGATACGCAGTATTTT. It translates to CASSPRQGASDTQYF.

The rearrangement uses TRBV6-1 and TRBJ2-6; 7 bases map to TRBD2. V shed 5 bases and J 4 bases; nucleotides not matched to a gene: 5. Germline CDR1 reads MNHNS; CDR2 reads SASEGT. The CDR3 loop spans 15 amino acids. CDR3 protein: CASSWSGDGANVLTF. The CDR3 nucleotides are TGTGCCAGCAGTTGGAGCGGGGACGGGGCCAACGTCCTGACTTTC.

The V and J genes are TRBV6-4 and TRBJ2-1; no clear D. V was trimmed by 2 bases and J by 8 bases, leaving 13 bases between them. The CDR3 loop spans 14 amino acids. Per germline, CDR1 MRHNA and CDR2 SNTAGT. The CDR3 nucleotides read TGTGCCAGCAGTGACCGAGCGACTTCGGATGAGCAGTTCTTC. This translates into CASSDRATSDEQFF.

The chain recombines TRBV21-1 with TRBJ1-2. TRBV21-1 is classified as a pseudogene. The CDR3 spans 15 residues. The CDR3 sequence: CASSNKSGGSHGYTF. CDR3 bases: TGTGCCAGCAGCAATAAATCAGGAGGCTCTCATGGCTACACCTTC.

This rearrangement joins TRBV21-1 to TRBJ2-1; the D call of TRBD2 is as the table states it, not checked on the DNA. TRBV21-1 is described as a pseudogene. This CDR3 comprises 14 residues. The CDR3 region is CASSAYPLAGEQFF. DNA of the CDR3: TGTGCCAGCAGCGCCTACCCGCTAGCGGGAGAGCAGTTCTTC.

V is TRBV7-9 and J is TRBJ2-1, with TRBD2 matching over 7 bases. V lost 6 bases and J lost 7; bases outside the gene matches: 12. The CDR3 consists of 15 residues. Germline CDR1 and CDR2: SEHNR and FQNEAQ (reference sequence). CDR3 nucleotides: TGTGCCAGCAGAATTGGGGGAGGGCCGGGGAATGAGCAGTTCTTC. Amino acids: CASRIGGGPGNEQFF. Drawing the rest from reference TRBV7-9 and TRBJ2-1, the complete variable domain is DTGVSQNPRHKITKRGQNVTFRCDPISEHNRLYWYRQTLGQGPEFLTYFQNEAQLEKSRLLSDRFSAERPKGSFSTLEIQRTEQGDSAMYLCASRIGGGPGNEQFFGPGTRLTVL.

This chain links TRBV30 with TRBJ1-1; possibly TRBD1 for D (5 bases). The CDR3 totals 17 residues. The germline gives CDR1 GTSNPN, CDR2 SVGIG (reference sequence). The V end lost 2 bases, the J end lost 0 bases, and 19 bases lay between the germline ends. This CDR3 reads CAWSFSDSVFLNTEAFF. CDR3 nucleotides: TGTGCCTGGAGTTTTTCCGACAGCGTATTTTTGAACACTGAAGCTTTCTTT.

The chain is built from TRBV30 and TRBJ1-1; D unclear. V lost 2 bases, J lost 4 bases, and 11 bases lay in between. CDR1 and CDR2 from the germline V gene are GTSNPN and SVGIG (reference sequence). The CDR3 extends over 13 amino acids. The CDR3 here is CAWSRQRATEAFF. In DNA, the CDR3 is TGTGCCTGGAGTCGCCAGCGGGCCACTGAAGCTTTCTTT.

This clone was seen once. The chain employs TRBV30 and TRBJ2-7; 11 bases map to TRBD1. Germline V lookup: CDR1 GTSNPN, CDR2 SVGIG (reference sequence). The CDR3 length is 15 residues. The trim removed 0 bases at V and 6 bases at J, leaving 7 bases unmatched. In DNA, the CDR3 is TGTGCCTGGAGTGTGGGTAGGACAGGGGGCTTCGAGCAGTACTTC. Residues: CAWSVGRTGGFEQYF.

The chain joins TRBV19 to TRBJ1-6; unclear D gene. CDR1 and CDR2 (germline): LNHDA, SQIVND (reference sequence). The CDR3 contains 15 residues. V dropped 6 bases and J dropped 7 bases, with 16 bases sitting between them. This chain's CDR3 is CASRPSTFPNSPLHF. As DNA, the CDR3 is TGTGCCAGTAGACCCTCGACTTTCCCCAATTCACCCCTCCACTTT.

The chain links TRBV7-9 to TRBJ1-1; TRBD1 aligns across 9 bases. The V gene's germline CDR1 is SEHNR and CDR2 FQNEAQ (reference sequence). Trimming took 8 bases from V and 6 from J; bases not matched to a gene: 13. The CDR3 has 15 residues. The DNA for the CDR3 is TGTGCCAGCGAACCTGGACAGGGGTCTGTAGCTGAAGCTTTCTTT. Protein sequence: CASEPGQGSVAEAFF.

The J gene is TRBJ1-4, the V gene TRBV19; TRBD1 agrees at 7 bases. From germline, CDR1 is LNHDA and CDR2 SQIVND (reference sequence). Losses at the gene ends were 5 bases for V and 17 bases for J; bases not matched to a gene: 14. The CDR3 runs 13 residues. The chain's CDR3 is CASSADGSRDSFF. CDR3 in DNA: TGTGCCAGTAGTGCAGACGGCAGTCGGGACAGCTTTTTT.

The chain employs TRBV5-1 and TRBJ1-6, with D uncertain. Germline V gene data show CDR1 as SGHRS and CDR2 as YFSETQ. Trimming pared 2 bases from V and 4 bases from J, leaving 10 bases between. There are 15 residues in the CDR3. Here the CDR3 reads CASSFDRSYNSPLHF. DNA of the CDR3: TGCGCCAGCAGCTTCGATAGATCTTATAATTCACCCCTCCACTTT.

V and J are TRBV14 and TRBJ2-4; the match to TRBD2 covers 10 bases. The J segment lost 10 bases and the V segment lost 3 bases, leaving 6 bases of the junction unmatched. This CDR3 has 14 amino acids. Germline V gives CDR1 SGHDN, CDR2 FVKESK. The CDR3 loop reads CASSQTSGSIIQYF. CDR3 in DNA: TGTGCCAGCAGCCAGACTAGCGGGTCGATTATTCAGTACTTC.

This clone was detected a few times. The chain's CDR3 is CASSGLYENTEAFF. The CDR3, as DNA: TGTGCCAGCAGCGGACTGTATGAGAACACTGAAGCTTTCTTT. J is TRBJ1-1 and V is TRBV7-9; no definite D call. Trimming shortened V by 5 bases and J by 1 base, and 11 bases separated the two germline ends. Germline loops: CDR1 SEHNR, CDR2 FQNEAQ (reference sequence). CDR3 length equals 14 residues.

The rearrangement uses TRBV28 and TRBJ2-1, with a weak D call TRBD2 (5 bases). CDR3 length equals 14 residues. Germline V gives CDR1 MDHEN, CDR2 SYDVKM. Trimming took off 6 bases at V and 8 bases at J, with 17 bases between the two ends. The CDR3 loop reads CASRGNRGFDEQFF. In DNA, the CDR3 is TGTGCCAGCAGGGGGAACAGAGGGTTTGATGAGCAGTTCTTC.

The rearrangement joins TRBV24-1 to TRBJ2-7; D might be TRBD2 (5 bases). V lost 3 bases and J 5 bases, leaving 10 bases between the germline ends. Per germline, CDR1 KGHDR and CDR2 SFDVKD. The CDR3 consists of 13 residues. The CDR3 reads CATSDPGIDEQYF. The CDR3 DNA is TGTGCCACCAGTGATCCCGGGATCGACGAGCAGTACTTC.

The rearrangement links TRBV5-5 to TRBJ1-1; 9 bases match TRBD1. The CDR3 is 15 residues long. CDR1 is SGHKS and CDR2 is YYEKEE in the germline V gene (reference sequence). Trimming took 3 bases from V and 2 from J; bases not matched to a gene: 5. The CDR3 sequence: CASSWTTGGNTEAFF. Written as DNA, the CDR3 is TGTGCCAGCAGCTGGACTACAGGGGGCAACACTGAAGCTTTCTTT.

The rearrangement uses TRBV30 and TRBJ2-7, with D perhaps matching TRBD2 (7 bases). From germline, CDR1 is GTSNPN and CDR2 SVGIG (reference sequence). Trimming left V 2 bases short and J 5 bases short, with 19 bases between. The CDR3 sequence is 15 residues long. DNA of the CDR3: TGTGCCTGGAGTTGGGGGGCGGGAGACATCGACGAGCAGTACTTC. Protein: CAWSWGAGDIDEQYF.

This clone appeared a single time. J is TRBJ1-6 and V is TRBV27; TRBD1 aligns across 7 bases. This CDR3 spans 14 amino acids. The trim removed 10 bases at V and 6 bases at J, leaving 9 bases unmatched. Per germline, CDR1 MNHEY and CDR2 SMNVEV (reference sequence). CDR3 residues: CATRVGTVNSPLHF. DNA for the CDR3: TGTGCCACCCGGGTGGGGACAGTTAATTCACCCCTCCACTTT.

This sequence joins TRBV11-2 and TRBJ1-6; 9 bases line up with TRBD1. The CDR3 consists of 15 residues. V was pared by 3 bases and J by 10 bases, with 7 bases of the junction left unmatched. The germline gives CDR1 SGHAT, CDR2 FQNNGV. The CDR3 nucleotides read TGTGCCAGCAGCTTGGAGGGACAGGGCTTATCACCCCTCCACTTT. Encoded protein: CASSLEGQGLSPLHF.

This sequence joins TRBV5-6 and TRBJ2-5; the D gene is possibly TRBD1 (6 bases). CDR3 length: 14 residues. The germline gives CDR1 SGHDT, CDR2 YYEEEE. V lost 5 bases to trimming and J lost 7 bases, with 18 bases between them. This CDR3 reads CASSPADRRGTQYF. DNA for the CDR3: TGTGCCAGCAGTCCGGCGGACAGAAGAGGGACCCAGTACTTC.

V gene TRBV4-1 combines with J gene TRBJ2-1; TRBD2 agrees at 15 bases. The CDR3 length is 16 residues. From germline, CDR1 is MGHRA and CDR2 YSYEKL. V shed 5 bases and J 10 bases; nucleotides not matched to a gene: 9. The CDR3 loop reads CASSYRTSGGAKEQFF. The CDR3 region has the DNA TGCGCCAGCAGCTACCGGACTAGCGGGGGGGCGAAGGAGCAGTTCTTC.

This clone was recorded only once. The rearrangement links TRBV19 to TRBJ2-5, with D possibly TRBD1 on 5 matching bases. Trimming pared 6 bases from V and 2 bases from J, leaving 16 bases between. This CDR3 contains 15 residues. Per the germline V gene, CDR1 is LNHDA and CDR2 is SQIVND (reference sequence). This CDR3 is CASRRQPALQETQYF. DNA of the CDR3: TGTGCCAGTAGAAGACAGCCAGCCTTACAAGAGACCCAGTACTTC.

The CDR3 coding sequence is TGCGCCAGCAGCTTAAAACCTACCGGGACAACCTACAATGAGCAGTTCTTC. It codes for CASSLKPTGTTYNEQFF. This rearrangement joins TRBV5-1 to TRBJ2-1, with a tentative D call TRBD1 (6 bases). Germline CDR1 and CDR2: SGHRS and YFSETQ. V lost 2 bases, J lost 2 bases, and 17 bases lay in between. The CDR3 totals 17 residues.

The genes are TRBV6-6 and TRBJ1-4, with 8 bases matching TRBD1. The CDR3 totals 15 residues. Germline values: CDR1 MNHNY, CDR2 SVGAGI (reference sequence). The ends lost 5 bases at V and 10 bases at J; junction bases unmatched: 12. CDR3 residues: CASSGVQGARGKLFF. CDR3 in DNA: TGTGCCAGCAGTGGCGTTCAGGGGGCGCGGGGAAAACTGTTTTTT.

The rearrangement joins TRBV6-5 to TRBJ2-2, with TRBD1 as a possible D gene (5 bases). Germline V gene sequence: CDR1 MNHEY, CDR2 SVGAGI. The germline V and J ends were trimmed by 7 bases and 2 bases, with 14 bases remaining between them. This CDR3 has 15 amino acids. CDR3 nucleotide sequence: TGTGCCAGCATTAGCAGGGCCCTCAACACCGGGGAGCTGTTTTTT. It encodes CASISRALNTGELFF.

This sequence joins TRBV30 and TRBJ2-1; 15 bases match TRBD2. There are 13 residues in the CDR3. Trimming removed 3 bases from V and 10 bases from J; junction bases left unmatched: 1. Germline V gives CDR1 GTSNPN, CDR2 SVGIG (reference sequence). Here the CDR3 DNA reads TGTGCCTGGAGCGGGACTAGCGGGAGGGAGCAGTTCTTC. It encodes CAWSGTSGREQFF.

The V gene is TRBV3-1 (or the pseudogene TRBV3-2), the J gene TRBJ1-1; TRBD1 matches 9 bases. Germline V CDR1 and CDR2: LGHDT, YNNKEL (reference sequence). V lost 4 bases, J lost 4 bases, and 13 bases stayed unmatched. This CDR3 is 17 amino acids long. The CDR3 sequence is CASSPFFLVGQGTEAFF. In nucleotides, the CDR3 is TGTGCCAGCAGCCCTTTTTTTCTCGTGGGACAGGGCACTGAAGCTTTCTTT.